Listed below are T cell receptor beta chains from one sample, sequenced in a study of T-cell memory formation after mild COVID-19. MiXCR, applied by TCRdb to the 5' RACE reads, yields one record per CDR3 protein. The sample includes around 300,000 distinct CDR3 sequences, roughly 13% of them seen just once. Sequencing was carried out using PBMCs or a T cell subset sorted from them (not recorded which). Receptor source: a man aged 18-30 years who had mild COVID-19 (a few samples of this study predate the infection). Cell type and time point are not known. CDR3s include the opening cysteine and the closing phenylalanine or tryptophan. A D gene is named only where the DNA matches it firmly. Not every row has a clone size; where given, it reads once, few, many or a size class.

TGTGCAAGTCGCTTAGCGTCCGGGCCGGAGTGGCAGTTCTTC	CASRLASGPEWQFF	NA	NA	TRBV12-2	TRBJ2-1
TGTGCCAGCAGACCATGGTCTTGGGTGCACACTGAAGCTTTCTTT	CASRPWSWVHTEAFF	NA	many	TRBV7-8	TRBJ1-1
TGTGCCAGCAGTGCGCAAGCGAGCTCCTACAATGAGCAGTTCTTC	CASSAQASSYNEQFF	NA	NA	TRBV6-1	TRBJ2-1
TGTGCCAGCAGCTTGGAAGCGGGGTCTAGCTCTGGAAACACCATATATTTT	CASSLEAGSSSGNTIYF	NA	few	TRBV7-2	TRBJ1-3
TGTGCCAGCAGCTTTGAGACCACCGGGGAGCTGTTTTTT	CASSFETTGELFF	NA	NA	TRBV11-1	TRBJ2-2
TGTGCCAGCAGCTTAAACAGGGGGCGGTTGTTTTTT	CASSLNRGRLFF	TRBD1	NA	TRBV7-2	TRBJ1-4
TGTGCCAGCAGTTTCGGCGTTAAACTGTTTTTT	CASSFGVKLFF	NA	few	TRBV12-3/TRBV12-4	TRBJ1-4
TGTGCCAGCAGTGACGGCGGGTGGGGCACAGATACGCAGTATTTT	CASSDGGWGTDTQYF	NA	many	TRBV6-4	TRBJ2-3
TGCGCCAGCAGCGGAGGGACCGGGAACTATGGCTACACCTTC	CASSGGTGNYGYTF	NA	many	TRBV5-1	TRBJ1-2
TGCGCCAGCAGCCAAGGGGACAGGGGGGCAGATACGCAGTATTTT	CASSQGDRGADTQYF	TRBD1	NA	TRBV4-1	TRBJ2-3
TGTGCCAGCAGTAAACTCAGGGGTTGGGCAGATACGCAGTATTTT	CASSKLRGWADTQYF	NA	few	TRBV27	TRBJ2-3
TGTGCCAGCAATACCTGGGGGATTGAGGATGGCTACACCTTC	CASNTWGIEDGYTF	NA	NA	TRBV12-3/TRBV12-4	TRBJ1-2
TGTGCCACCAGGCCTAGCGGGGGGGGATTGGATGAGCAGTTCTTC	CATRPSGGGLDEQFF	TRBD2	NA	TRBV15	TRBJ2-1
TGCGCCAGCAGCCAGAGGCCTTCTGCAGGGGCGGACACTGAAGCTTTCTTT	CASSQRPSAGADTEAFF	NA	NA	TRBV4-1	TRBJ1-1
TGTGCCAGCAGCTTTTATCTAGCGGGCGCAACCCAGTACTTC	CASSFYLAGATQYF	TRBD2	NA	TRBV7-2	TRBJ2-5
TGTGCCAGCAGTTACTCGACAGGGTTAGAGACCCAGTACTTC	CASSYSTGLETQYF	TRBD1	many	TRBV6-5	TRBJ2-5
TGTGCCAGCAGTCAAAGACGGGCGGGGGGCTACACCTTC	CASSQRRAGGYTF	NA	few	TRBV6-2/TRBV6-3	TRBJ1-2
TGCAGTGCTAGCCCAGGAGCCAAAAACATTCAGTACTTC	CSASPGAKNIQYF	NA	many	TRBV20-1	TRBJ2-4
TGTGCCAGCAGCCCAGGCAGCCAGGAATATTACACCTTC	CASSPGSQEYYTF	NA	few	TRBV5-6	TRBJ1-2
TGTGCCATCATGGGACAGGCGAAGGACTATGGCTACACCTTC	CAIMGQAKDYGYTF	TRBD1	NA	TRBV10-3	TRBJ1-2
TGTGCCAGCAGCTTAGGGGGCGCGGATTCACCCCTCCACTTT	CASSLGGADSPLHF	NA	few	TRBV7-3	TRBJ1-6
TGTGCCAGCTCGCCCCCGGGGGCGCGTTTTGAAGCTTTCTTT	CASSPPGARFEAFF	NA	NA	TRBV18	TRBJ1-1
TGCGCCAGCAGCTTGGCCGGGACAGGGTACCGAGGAGCCCAGTACTTC	CASSLAGTGYRGAQYF	TRBD1	many	TRBV5-1	TRBJ2-5
TGTGCCAGCAGCCGGACAGGAGATACGCAGTATTTT	CASSRTGDTQYF	TRBD1	few	TRBV6-5	TRBJ2-3
TGCGCCAGCAGCACGCGTCCCCCGGGAGATACGCAGTATTTT	CASSTRPPGDTQYF	NA	few	TRBV5-1	TRBJ2-3
TGCGCCAGCAGCTCTCTCGGCGTCAGCCAGAACACTGAAGCTTTCTTT	CASSSLGVSQNTEAFF	NA	NA	TRBV5-1	TRBJ1-1
TGTGCCACCAGCAGTGTCGGGTACGAGCAGTACTTC	CATSSVGYEQYF	NA	NA	TRBV15	TRBJ2-7
TGTGCCAGCAGCTCGGAATTTGGGGGCTACACCTTC	CASSSEFGGYTF	NA	NA	TRBV11-2	TRBJ1-2
TGCGCCAGCAGCCCCCATAGCGGGGGGGCCTACAATGAGCAGTTCTTC	CASSPHSGGAYNEQFF	TRBD2	few	TRBV4-3	TRBJ2-1
TGTGCCAGCGGAAGACAGGAAGGCGGTAGTGAGCAGTTCTTC	CASGRQEGGSEQFF	NA	few	TRBV2	TRBJ2-1
TGCGCCAGCAGCCCTACTGTGGGGGTTTGGTACGAGCAGTACTTC	CASSPTVGVWYEQYF	NA	NA	TRBV4-3	TRBJ2-7
TGTGCCAGCAGCTTGGCCGGTCGGGAGTACGAAGCTTTCTTT	CASSLAGREYEAFF	NA	NA	TRBV5-6	TRBJ1-1
TGCAGTGCTGCCGGGACTAGCACAGATACGCAGTATTTT	CSAAGTSTDTQYF	NA	NA	TRBV20-1	TRBJ2-3
TGTGCCAGCAGCTTGGGGGGTGACTCCTACGAGCAGTACTTC	CASSLGGDSYEQYF	NA	NA	TRBV13	TRBJ2-7
TGCGCCAGCCGCGCAGGGGGAGTTGAAAAACTGTTTTTT	CASRAGGVEKLFF	TRBD1	NA	TRBV4-1	TRBJ1-4
TGCGCCAGCAGCCAAGTGGAAAGGCGGCGGGGCTACACCTTC	CASSQVERRRGYTF	NA	few	TRBV4-3	TRBJ1-2
TGTGCCAGCAGCTTAGTAGCAGGGCTTGGCGAGACCCAGTACTTC	CASSLVAGLGETQYF	NA	few	TRBV7-9	TRBJ2-5
TGTGCCAGCAGCCAAGGGGGCCTTTCTGGAAACACCATATATTTT	CASSQGGLSGNTIYF	NA	many	TRBV4-2	TRBJ1-3
TGCAGCGTTGAAGATCGGACCGCGCCGGAGCTGTTTTTT	CSVEDRTAPELFF	NA	NA	TRBV29-1	TRBJ2-2
TGTGCCAGCAGTGACAGGGTTATGGAGACCCAGTACTTC	CASSDRVMETQYF	TRBD1	few	TRBV6-2/TRBV6-3	TRBJ2-5
TGTGCCATCAGTGAGTCCAGCTCTGGGGCCAACGTCCTGACTTTC	CAISESSSGANVLTF	NA	many	TRBV10-3	TRBJ2-6
TGTGCCAGCTCATTGGGGCTCTCAGATACGCAGTATTTT	CASSLGLSDTQYF	NA	few	TRBV6-5	TRBJ2-3
TGTGCCAGCAGCCTTACACGGACTGAAGCTTTCTTT	CASSLTRTEAFF	NA	few	TRBV6-2/TRBV6-3	TRBJ1-1
TGTGCCAGCAGCGCGACAGCTTCCTACAATGAGCAGTTCTTC	CASSATASYNEQFF	NA	few	TRBV5-4	TRBJ2-1
TGTGCCAGCAGCTTAGTGGGGGGCCGCGGGGATCAGCCCCAGCATTTT	CASSLVGGRGDQPQHF	NA	few	TRBV7-6	TRBJ1-5
TGTGCCAGCATGCCGGGACAGGGGCACTCCGAGCAGTACTTC	CASMPGQGHSEQYF	TRBD1	few	TRBV2	TRBJ2-7
TGCGCCAGCAGCCAGCAGGACAGGGGTGGAGGCTACACCTTC	CASSQQDRGGGYTF	TRBD1	few	TRBV5-1	TRBJ1-2
TGTGCCAGCAGCGCCACGGGGATCTCCTACGAGCAGTACTTC	CASSATGISYEQYF	NA	NA	TRBV9	TRBJ2-7
TGTGCCAGCTCACCACAGCGCCGGAGCTCCTACAATGAGCAGTTCTTC	CASSPQRRSSYNEQFF	NA	NA	TRBV18	TRBJ2-1
TGTGCCTGGGACAGGGGGCCGGCTAATGAAAAACTGTTTTTT	CAWDRGPANEKLFF	TRBD1	NA	TRBV30	TRBJ1-4
TGTGCCAGCAGGTCTCGGGGGGCCCGCACCGGGGAGCTGTTTTTT	CASRSRGARTGELFF	NA	many	TRBV6-5	TRBJ2-2
TGCAGTGCTAGGGAACAGGGGAATAGCAATCAGCCCCAGCATTTT	CSAREQGNSNQPQHF	TRBD1	few	TRBV20-1	TRBJ1-5
TGTGCCAGCAGCCAAGATACTGCTGGACAGGAGCAGTTCTTC	CASSQDTAGQEQFF	NA	NA	TRBV4-2	TRBJ2-1
TGCAGCCTAGACGAGGAGAATGGGGGTTACAATGAGCAGTTCTTC	CSLDEENGGYNEQFF	NA	few	TRBV29-1	TRBJ2-1
TGTGCCAGCAGTTTAGGAGGGGTGGGCACTGAAGCTTTCTTT	CASSLGGVGTEAFF	NA	few	TRBV27	TRBJ1-1
TGCGCCAGCAGCCAAGCCGTTGACCAAGAGACCCAGTACTTC	CASSQAVDQETQYF	NA	NA	TRBV4-3	TRBJ2-5
TGTGCCAGCAGTTTACGCGGCGAGGGCCTCCCCACGTATTTT	CASSLRGEGLPTYF	NA	NA	TRBV12-3/TRBV12-4	TRBJ2-3